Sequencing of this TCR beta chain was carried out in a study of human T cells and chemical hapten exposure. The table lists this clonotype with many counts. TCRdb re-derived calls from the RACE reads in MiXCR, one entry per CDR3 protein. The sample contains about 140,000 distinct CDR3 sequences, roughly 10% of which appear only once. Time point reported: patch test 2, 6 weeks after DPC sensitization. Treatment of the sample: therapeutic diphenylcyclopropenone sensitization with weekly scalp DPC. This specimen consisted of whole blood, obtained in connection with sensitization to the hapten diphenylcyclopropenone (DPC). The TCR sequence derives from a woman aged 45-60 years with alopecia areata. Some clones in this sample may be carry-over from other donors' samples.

The CDR3 DNA sequence: TGTGCCAGCAGCCAAGGGGGCGGGAGTGCAAAGACCCAGTACTTC. Translation: CASSQGGGSAKTQYF. V is TRBV3-1 and J is TRBJ2-5; 7 bases agree with TRBD2. The CDR3 loop spans 15 amino acids. V dropped 1 base and J dropped 6; count of bases not matched to a gene: 8. Germline V lookup: CDR1 LGHDT, CDR2 YNNKEL (reference sequence).